The entry below gives a single TCR beta chain sequence along with its context. The antigen is not known. The sample belongs to a study of Ad26.COV2.S vaccination and SARS-CoV-2 variants. Overall study context: Dosing was one shot or two shots 56 days apart.

The study's findings and limits: The TCR-based breadth and depth measures might underestimate overall T cell responses. Vaccinated individuals (as opposed to placebo recipients) had higher spike-specific TCR breadth.

Some clones are missing from TCRdb's copy, which holds only in-frame ones; the method was immunoSEQ multiplex PCR. The sample carries 350,000 to 450,000 clones, about 88% recorded once. Treatment of the sample: approximately 18 received Ad26.COV2.S at low or high dose, single or two shots; 5 received placebo; per-sample allocation not given. It was on day 63 after the first vaccine or placebo injection that samples were taken. What was given as vaccine was an Ad26 vector encoding Wuhan-strain SARS-CoV-2 spike. V lost 0 bases and J lost 12; bases outside the gene matches: 13. This CDR3 region has 16 residues. Germline values: CDR1 MNHEY, CDR2 SVGEGT.

The sequence came from a person aged 18 to 59 who received the Ad26.COV2.S COVID-19 vaccine or a placebo. Sequenced material: peripheral blood, taken in a trial of Ad26.COV2.S vaccine versus placebo. The rearrangement joins TRBV6-2 or TRBV6-3 to TRBJ2-1, with 8 bases that match TRBD2. CDR3 DNA: TGTGCCAGCAGTTACTCAGCGGGAGAAGTACAGTTGGGGCAGTTCTTC. Translating it yields CASSYSAGEVQLGQFF.